The clone carrying this T cell receptor beta chain was seen more than once but under ten times. Its target is unknown. Unique molecular identifiers were affixed to single, distinct cDNA molecules. TCRdb re-derived calls from the 5' RACE reads in MiXCR, one entry per CDR3 protein. The profile shows some 96,000 distinct CDR3 sequences, approximately 15% of them singletons. The data originate from a study of early T cells in non-severe SARS-CoV-2 infection. Study background: Unpaired chains resulted from sequencing bulk RNA of unsorted whole blood. General study findings and limits: VDJdb matching skewed toward anti-spike CD8 responses, missing private and CD4 specificities.

In germline, CDR1 is SEHNR, CDR2 FQNEAQ (reference sequence). CDR3 size: 13 residues. Deletions cut 4 bases from V and 0 bases from J, with 7 bases between. This sequence originates from an adult who was a healthcare worker with PCR-confirmed SARS-CoV-2 infection or an uninfected control (not recorded which). The specimen was whole blood. The chain links TRBV7-9 to TRBJ2-7; unclear D gene. The CDR3 is CASSSRTSYEQYF. For the CDR3, the DNA is TGTGCCAGCAGCTCCCGGACCTCCTACGAGCAGTACTTC.